This T cell receptor beta chain is from a study of T cells in Graves' hyperthyroidism and ophthalmopathy (dated by TCRdb to between 2019 and 2020). Describing the broader study: Peripheral blood samples were taken at initial diagnosis, before any treatment was given. To identify distinguishing TCR V-J signatures, a discovery cohort of about 100 patients was used, comprising under 45 with Graves' ophthalmopathy and roughly 60 with stable Graves' hyperthyroidism. Prospective prediction of ophthalmopathy was tested in an independent validation cohort consisting of 18 hyperthyroidism patients and around 16 patients who later progressed to ophthalmopathy. The 80 to 100 discovery patients were randomly divided into training and test sets at a 7:3 ratio. Thyroid tissue and blood T-cell repertoires from six Graves' hyperthyroidism patients were also compared in the study. After blood sampling, hyperthyroidism patients were treated with methimazole at a starting dose of 30 mg daily, and ophthalmopathy patients were treated with high-dose intravenous methylprednisolone. According to the paper, TCR Vbeta CDR3 sequencing was carried out on about 140 peripheral blood samples, which came from about 45 ophthalmopathy, under 80 hyperthyroidism and roughly 17 progressor patients. General conclusions and limits of the study: Sample size was not statistically predetermined, and investigators were not blinded to group allocation. A 13 V-J signature model separated ophthalmopathy from stable hyperthyroidism, with approximately 87% sensitivity and 81.08% specificity in cross-validation and 80%/75% in testing. Most expanded thyroid clonotypes (frequency above 0.001) were also detected in blood, suggesting blood repertoires may reflect thyroid immune responses. During validation, the model predicted progression to ophthalmopathy a median of roughly 7.1 months ahead of onset, with roughly 65% sensitivity and under 85% specificity.

The CDR3 spans 13 residues, from the cysteine through the phenylalanine. Just the 39-base CDR3 DNA is kept, in frame starting at base 1. The junction carries 7 bases between V and J, which are trimmed by 0 bases and 5 bases respectively. CDR1 is given as MNHEY and CDR2 as SVGAGI, both from the germline V gene. This clonotype was picked up many times. No antigen is known for it. Within one base of it there is no much larger clone, and no base qualities were kept. TCR beta CDR3 regions were amplified from RNA transcripts. For the first round of RT-PCR on the TCR CDR3, the HTBI primer set was used together with the Qiagen OneStep RT-PCR kit. A second multiplex PCR round built the libraries, followed by size selection and purification. The libraries were sequenced on an Illumina HiSeq2000 using paired-end 100 bp reads. The authors processed their data as follows. SOAPnuke was used to process the raw data, throwing out any read that contained adapters or uncalled bases, had a mean Phred below 15, or lacked an exact constant-primer or identifier match. High-quality paired reads were merged using COPE v1.2.5, and each unique nucleotide sequence was defined as a clonotype. Clonotypes were aligned to IMGT TRBV, TRBD and TRBJ reference segments using MiTCR v1.1. Analysis was restricted to V-J combinations with a frequency above 0.0001, which covered 99.2% of repertoires. A TCS score was defined as the ratio of F50 (clonal expansion) to E x V (chaos), with BLOSUM62-based TCRdist applied between CDR3 peptides within each V-J. Welch's t-statistics and random forest reduced approximately 520 V-J features to 13, which were used in a naive Bayes classifier (R e1071). TCRdb trimmed public reads at Q25 via fastp, called clones via MiXCR and kept in-frame beta chains. Under each unique CDR3 protein, matching rows form one entry showing the most common genes and DNA. TCRdb, not the original authors, processed these V and J calls. The sample includes approximately 410,000 distinct CDR3 sequences, with roughly 14% observed a single time. About 13% of the sample is held by the ten biggest clonotypes.

Moderately to severely active disease, a Clinical Activity Score of at least 3, a NOSPECS grade of at least 4, and a duration under 3 months were present in ophthalmopathy patients. The study excluded patients with uncontrolled infections, other autoimmune diseases, pregnancy or lactation. Clinical symptoms, serum thyroxine and TRAb, thyroid ultrasound, and orbital computed tomography formed the basis for the diagnoses. PBMCs were isolated from about 10 ml of fresh peripheral blood by Ficoll-Paque density gradient centrifugation. Trizol reagent was used to extract total RNA, and RNA quality was then checked on an Agilent 2100 Bioanalyzer.

Sequenced: blood. The chain is assembled from TRBV6-5 and TRBJ1-1, with the D gene not confidently named. The TCR was taken from a man between 18 and 35 years old with Graves' ophthalmopathy. The CDR3 sequence is CASSYSRDTEAFF. The base sequence is TGTGCCAGCAGTTACTCGAGAGATACTGAAGCTTTCTTT.